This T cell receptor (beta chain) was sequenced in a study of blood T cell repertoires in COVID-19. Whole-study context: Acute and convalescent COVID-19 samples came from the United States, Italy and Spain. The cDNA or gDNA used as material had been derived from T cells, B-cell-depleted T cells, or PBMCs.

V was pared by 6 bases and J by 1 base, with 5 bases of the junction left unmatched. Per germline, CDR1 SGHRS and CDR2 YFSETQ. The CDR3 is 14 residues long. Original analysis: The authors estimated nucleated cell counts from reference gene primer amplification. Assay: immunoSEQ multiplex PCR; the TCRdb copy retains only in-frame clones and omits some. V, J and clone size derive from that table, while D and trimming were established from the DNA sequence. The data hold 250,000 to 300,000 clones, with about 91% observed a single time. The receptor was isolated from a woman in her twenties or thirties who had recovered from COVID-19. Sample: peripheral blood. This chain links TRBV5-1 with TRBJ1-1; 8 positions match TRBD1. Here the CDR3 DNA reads TGCGCCAGCATCCAAGGGACAGGGAACACTGAAGCTTTCTTT. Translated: CASIQGTGNTEAFF.